The 19 T cell receptor beta chains in this list originate from one sample, sequenced in a study of OX40 agonist ivuxolimab in advanced cancers. Library preparation employed the immunoSEQ multiplex PCR assay. The source is immuneACCESS, and TCRdb retained only in-frame sequences with V and J called. Part of the clones is not carried over; for the studies checked, unresolved V genes explain less than half of this, and the remainder is unexplained. The sample includes around 40,000 clones, with more than 80% observed a single time. The top ten clones comprise around 18% of the sample. The sequencing used CD4+ or CD8+ T cells sorted from blood, collected in a trial of the OX40 agonist ivuxolimab. All receptors come from an adult with an advanced solid tumor such as melanoma, head and neck, liver or kidney cancer.

This chain uses TRBV6-1 with TRBJ2-1, with TRBD2 identical over 10 bases. CDR3 length equals 13 residues. The trim removed 10 bases at V and 3 bases at J, leaving 3 bases unmatched. Germline-derived CDR1 and CDR2 are MNHNS and SASEGT. The CDR3 protein is CAIRTSGYNEQFF. For the CDR3, the DNA is TGTGCCATCAGGACTAGCGGCTACAATGAGCAGTTCTTC.

This chain's CDR3 is CASSLVSGGETQYF. CDR3 sequence (DNA): TGTGCCAGCAGCTTAGTTTCTGGGGGGGAGACCCAGTACTTC. The chain recombines TRBV7-6 with TRBJ2-5, with D possibly matching TRBD2 (6 bases). In germline, CDR1 is SGHVS, CDR2 FNYEAQ. The CDR3 sequence is 14 residues long. Between the trimmed V and J ends, which lost 1 base and 5 bases, there was a span of 11 bases.

The chain links TRBV4-2 to TRBJ1-4, with a possible D match to TRBD1 (5 bases). Trimming stripped 0 bases from V and 7 bases from J, with 15 bases between. This CDR3 spans 16 amino acids. The germline CDR1 and CDR2 sequences are LGHNA and YNFKEQ. DNA for the CDR3: TGTGCCAGCAGCCAAGATGGTTTGGGGGGAAGTGAAAAACTGTTTTTT. It translates to CASSQDGLGGSEKLFF.

V gene TRBV2 combines with J gene TRBJ1-2; 9 nucleotides match TRBD1. In germline, CDR1 is SNHLY, CDR2 FYNNEI. V gave up 3 bases and J gave up 6 bases; unmatched junction bases: 5. The CDR3 extends over 14 amino acids. CDR3 sequence reads: CASSDTGGKDGYTF. In nucleotides, the CDR3 is TGTGCCAGCAGTGATACAGGGGGCAAGGATGGCTACACCTTC.

The V and J genes are TRBV13 and TRBJ2-1; D may be TRBD2 (5 bases). The V and J ends lost 5 bases and 4 bases respectively, with 15 bases between them. From germline, CDR1 is PRHDT and CDR2 FYEKMQ (reference sequence). There are 15 residues in the CDR3. In DNA form, the CDR3 reads TGTGCCAGCAGCCAGTGGAGCGGACTTTACAATGAGCAGTTCTTC. Translation: CASSQWSGLYNEQFF.

The chain employs TRBV4-1 and TRBJ1-1; D perhaps matches TRBD1 (5 bases). CDR3 length: 15 amino acids. Germline CDR1 is MGHRA and CDR2 is YSYEKL. The V and J ends lost 1 base and 8 bases respectively, with 17 bases between them. CDR3: CASSQVPGGSGEAFF. The DNA for the CDR3 is TGCGCCAGCAGCCAAGTTCCGGGGGGGTCGGGCGAAGCTTTCTTT.

This clone was seen only once. This sequence joins TRBV9 and TRBJ2-5, with TRBD2 matching 9 bases. This CDR3 has 16 amino acids. In germline, CDR1 is SGDLS, CDR2 YYNGEE. V gave up 0 bases and J gave up 2 bases; unmatched junction bases: 5. This chain's CDR3 is CASSVEGGGVQETQYF. For the CDR3, the DNA is TGTGCCAGCAGCGTAGAAGGCGGGGGGGTTCAAGAGACCCAGTACTTC.

The gene calls are TRBV28 and TRBJ2-2; 7 bases are a match to TRBD1. Trimming at V came to 5 bases and at J to 6 bases, leaving 6 bases not matched to a gene. The CDR3 covers 14 residues. Germline loops: CDR1 MDHEN, CDR2 SYDVKM. The CDR3 sequence: CASSGTEEPGELFF. Written as DNA, the CDR3 is TGTGCCAGCAGTGGGACAGAGGAGCCCGGGGAGCTGTTTTTT.

The chain has TRBV9 and TRBJ2-7, with 7 bases aligning to TRBD2. CDR1 and CDR2 from the germline V gene are SGDLS and YYNGEE. The CDR3 spans 15 residues. The J segment lost 0 bases and the V segment lost 0 bases, leaving 3 bases of the junction unmatched. As DNA, the CDR3 is TGTGCCAGCAGCGTAGACGGGAGGAGCTCCTACGAGCAGTACTTC. This encodes CASSVDGRSSYEQYF.

CDR3 in DNA: TGCGCCAGCAGTGATCTGTTAGCCAAAAACATTCAGTACTTC. Protein sequence: CASSDLLAKNIQYF. V gene TRBV10-1 combines with J gene TRBJ2-4; D unresolved. Trimming cost V 3 bases and J 0 bases, with 6 bases left between them. CDR1 WNHNN and CDR2 SYGVQD come from the germline V gene (reference sequence). The CDR3 is made up of 14 amino acids.

V and J are TRBV4-3 and TRBJ2-7, with D perhaps assigned TRBD1 or TRBD2 (5 bases each). Trimming pared 1 base from V and 0 bases from J, leaving 10 bases between. This CDR3 has 15 residues. In germline, CDR1 is LGHNA, CDR2 YSLEER. CDR3 coding DNA: TGCGCCAGCAGCCAAGGGTCGGGGCTCTCCTACGAGCAGTACTTC. Protein product: CASSQGSGLSYEQYF.

The gene calls are TRBV27 and TRBJ2-7; D may correspond to TRBD1 or TRBD2 (5 bases each). Germline CDR1 and CDR2: MNHEY and SMNVEV (reference sequence). The CDR3 runs 15 residues. Deletions cut 3 bases from V and 4 bases from J, with 16 bases between. CDR3 sequence reads: CASSFLTGPLYEQYF. The DNA for the CDR3 is TGTGCCAGCAGTTTTCTAACGGGACCCCTTTACGAGCAGTACTTC.

V and J are TRBV9 and TRBJ2-7, with 7 positions matching TRBD1. V was clipped by 4 bases and J by 2 bases; unmatched bases: 9. The germline CDR1 and CDR2 sequences are SGDLS and YYNGEE. The CDR3 has 15 amino acids. The CDR3 spells CASSPLRTGAYEQYF. The CDR3 DNA is TGTGCCAGCAGCCCCTTACGGACAGGCGCCTACGAGCAGTACTTC.

This chain uses TRBV15 with TRBJ2-3, with D maybe TRBD2 (5 bases). Trimming took off 5 bases at V and 0 bases at J, with 15 bases between the two ends. The germline V gene encodes CDR1 LNHNV and CDR2 YYDKDF (reference sequence). The CDR3 loop spans 16 amino acids. In nucleotides, the CDR3 is TGTGCCACCAGCTTGCGACTGGACTCTAGCACAGATACGCAGTATTTT. Translation gives CATSLRLDSSTDTQYF.

In its sample, this clone was seen a few times. The chain joins TRBV5-4 to TRBJ2-7; 7 bases line up with TRBD2. Germline CDR1 reads SGHNT; CDR2 reads YYREEE (reference sequence). V was clipped by 4 bases and J by 4 bases; unmatched bases: 8. CDR3 length equals 14 residues. CDR3 sequence (DNA): TGTGCCAGCAGCACCCGACTAGCAGAGTACGAGCAGTACTTC. Protein: CASSTRLAEYEQYF.

The J gene is TRBJ2-1, the V gene TRBV5-6; D uncertain. Germline V lookup: CDR1 SGHDT, CDR2 YYEEEE. Trimming removed 2 bases at V and 5 bases at J, with 11 bases between. The CDR3 runs to 14 residues. CDR3 amino acids: CASSFWQVHNEQFF. As DNA, the CDR3 is TGTGCCAGCAGCTTTTGGCAGGTACACAATGAGCAGTTCTTC.

V and J are TRBV11-3 and TRBJ2-7; D tentatively reads TRBD1 or TRBD2 (5 bases each). Germline V CDR1 and CDR2: SGHNT, YENEEA. V lost 1 base and J 4 bases, leaving 14 bases between the germline ends. The CDR3 covers 15 residues. For the CDR3, the DNA is TGTGCCAGCAGCTTAGTGGCAGGGACGCTGTACGAGCAGTACTTC. Translating it yields CASSLVAGTLYEQYF.

The chain is built from TRBV27 and TRBJ2-1; tentatively, D is TRBD1 (6 bases). V dropped 1 base and J dropped 2 bases, with 12 bases sitting between them. CDR1 is MNHEY, CDR2 SMNVEV, per germline (reference sequence). The CDR3 has 16 residues. This CDR3 reads CASSLYRAGPYNEQFF. The CDR3 DNA reads TGTGCCAGCAGTTTATACAGGGCGGGCCCCTACAATGAGCAGTTCTTC.

The chain joins TRBV9 to TRBJ2-2, with D possibly matching TRBD2 (5 bases). The CDR3 totals 17 residues. V dropped 5 bases and J dropped 4 bases, with 21 bases sitting between them. The V gene's germline CDR1 is SGDLS and CDR2 YYNGEE. CDR3 DNA sequence: TGTGCCAGCAGTCCTAAGGCCGGCGGGCAGGTCACCGGGGAGCTGTTTTTT. Translating gives CASSPKAGGQVTGELFF.